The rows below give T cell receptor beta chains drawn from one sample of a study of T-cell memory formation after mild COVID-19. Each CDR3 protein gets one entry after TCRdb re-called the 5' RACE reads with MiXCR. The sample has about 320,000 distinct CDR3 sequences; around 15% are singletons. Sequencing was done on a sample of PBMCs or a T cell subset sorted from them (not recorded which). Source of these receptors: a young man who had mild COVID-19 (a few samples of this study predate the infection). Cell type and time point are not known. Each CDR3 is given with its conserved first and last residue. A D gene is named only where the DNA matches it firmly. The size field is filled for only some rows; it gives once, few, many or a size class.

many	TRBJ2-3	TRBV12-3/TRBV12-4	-	TGTGCCAGCAGTCCTAAGACAGGCCCGGATACGCAGTATTTT	CASSPKTGPDTQYF
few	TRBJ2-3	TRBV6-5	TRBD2	TGTGCCAGCAGTTACGGGTTTGGACTAGCGTTCACAGATACGCAGTATTTT	CASSYGFGLAFTDTQYF
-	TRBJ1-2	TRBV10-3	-	TGTGCCATCAGTGGGTCCTTCGGGCGGGGCTCTGGCTACACCTTC	CAISGSFGRGSGYTF
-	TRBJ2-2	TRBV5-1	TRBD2	TGCGCCAGCAGCTTGGGACTAGCGGACGTTACCGGGGAGCTGTTTTTT	CASSLGLADVTGELFF
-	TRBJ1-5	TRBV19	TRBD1	TGTGCCAGTAGTAAACATGGACAGGTAGTTCAGCCCCAGCATTTT	CASSKHGQVVQPQHF
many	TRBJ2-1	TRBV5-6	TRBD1	TGTGCCAGCAGCCAGGACAGGTACAATGAGCAGTTCTTC	CASSQDRYNEQFF
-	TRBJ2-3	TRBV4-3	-	TGCGCCAGCAGCCAGTTAGGGTTAACAGATACGCAGTATTTT	CASSQLGLTDTQYF
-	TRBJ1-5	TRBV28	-	TGTGCCAGCACCTTAGGATTGCAGGGGAGTCAGCCCCAGCATTTT	CASTLGLQGSQPQHF
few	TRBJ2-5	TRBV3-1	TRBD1	TGTGCCAGCAGCGATAGACAGGGAGTACAAGAGACCCAGTACTTC	CASSDRQGVQETQYF
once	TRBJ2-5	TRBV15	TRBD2	TGTGCCACCAGCAAGGAGCGGGGACCCCAAGAGACCCAGTACTTC	CATSKERGPQETQYF
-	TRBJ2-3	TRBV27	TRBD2	TGTGCCAGCCTATCTAGACTAGCGGGGGACCGCACAGATACGCAGTATTTT	CASLSRLAGDRTDTQYF
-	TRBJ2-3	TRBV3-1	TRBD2	TGTGCCAGCAGCCAAGAAGGGGTAGCGGGGGACCGCACAGATACGCAGTATTTT	CASSQEGVAGDRTDTQYF
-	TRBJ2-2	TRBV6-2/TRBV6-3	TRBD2	TGTGCCAGCATTCACGAGGGACTAGCGGCGACCGGGGAGCTGTTTTTT	CASIHEGLAATGELFF
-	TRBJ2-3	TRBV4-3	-	TGCGCCAGCAGCCAAGATAGGTTGACAGAGAGAGATACGCAGTATTTT	CASSQDRLTERDTQYF
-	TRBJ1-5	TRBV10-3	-	TGTGCCATCCGGACAGACAATCAGCCCCAGCATTTT	CAIRTDNQPQHF
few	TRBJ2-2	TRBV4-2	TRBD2	TGTGCCAGCAGCCAAGAATTTAGCGGGGGGGCTACGAACACCGGGGAGCTGTTTTTT	CASSQEFSGGATNTGELFF
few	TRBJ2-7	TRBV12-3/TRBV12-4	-	TGTGCCAGCAGGGCGGGGTCGCCGGCCGAGCAGTACTTC	CASRAGSPAEQYF
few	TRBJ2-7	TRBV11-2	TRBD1	TGTGCCAGCAGCCCGACAGGGGAAATATACGAGCAGTACTTC	CASSPTGEIYEQYF
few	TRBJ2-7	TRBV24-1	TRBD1	TGTGCCACCAGTGATCCTCGGACAGGGGAGGACGAGCAGTACTTC	CATSDPRTGEDEQYF
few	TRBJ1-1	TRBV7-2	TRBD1	TGTGCCAGCAGCCTACGGAGGACAGGGGACACTGAAGCTTTCTTT	CASSLRRTGDTEAFF
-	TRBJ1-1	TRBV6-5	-	TGTGCCAGCAGTTACTTACAGGGAAACACTGAAGCTTTCTTT	CASSYLQGNTEAFF
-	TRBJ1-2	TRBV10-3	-	TGTGCCATCAGCCAAGGGGGAGGCTATGGCTACACCTTC	CAISQGGGYGYTF
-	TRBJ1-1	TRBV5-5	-	TGTGCCAGCAGCTTGGCCATTTACACTGAAGCTTTCTTT	CASSLAIYTEAFF
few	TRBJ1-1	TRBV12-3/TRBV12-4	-	TGTGCCAGCAGGGAGATACAGGGTAGCTGGGCCGAAGCTTTCTTT	CASREIQGSWAEAFF
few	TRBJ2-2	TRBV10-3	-	TGTGCCATCAGGGAAATGTCCGGGGAGCTGTTTTTT	CAIREMSGELFF
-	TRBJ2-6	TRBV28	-	TGTGCCAGCAGTTTGGGCAGGGCTTCCTTCTCTGGGGCCAACGTCCTGACTTTC	CASSLGRASFSGANVLTF
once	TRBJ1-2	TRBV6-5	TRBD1	TGTGCCAGCAGTTACAGTTTTGGGACAGGGGGCTCCTATGGCTACACCTTC	CASSYSFGTGGSYGYTF
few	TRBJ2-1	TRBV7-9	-	TGTGCCAGCAGCTACGCCAGACCCGATGAGCAGTTCTTC	CASSYARPDEQFF
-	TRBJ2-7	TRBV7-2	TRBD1	TGTGCCAGCAGCTTAGGGTCACAGGGGGCCTACGAGCAGTACTTC	CASSLGSQGAYEQYF
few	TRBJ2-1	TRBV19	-	TGTGCCAGTAGTATACTCCACGCGAATACCTACAATGAGCAGTTCTTC	CASSILHANTYNEQFF
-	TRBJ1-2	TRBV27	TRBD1	TGTGCCAGCAGGGCAGGGGGCGACTATGGCTACACCTTC	CASRAGGDYGYTF
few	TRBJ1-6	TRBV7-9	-	TGTGCCAGCAGCCGTGGGGGGAATTCACCCCTCCACTTT	CASSRGGNSPLHF
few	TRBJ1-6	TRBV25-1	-	TGTGCCAGCAGTGAATTAGGGGGGACCTATAATTCACCCCTCCACTTT	CASSELGGTYNSPLHF
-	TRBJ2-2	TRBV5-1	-	TGCGCCAGCAGCCCGTCGCTTCAGGCCACCGGGGAGCTGTTTTTT	CASSPSLQATGELFF
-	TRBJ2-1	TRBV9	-	TGTGCCAGCAGCCCCGATTCAAGGGGACTTTACAATGAGCAGTTCTTC	CASSPDSRGLYNEQFF
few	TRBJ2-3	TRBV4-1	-	TGCGCCAGCAGCCAAGTGGAACAAGTCACAGATACGCAGTATTTT	CASSQVEQVTDTQYF
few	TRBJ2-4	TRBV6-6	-	TGTGCCAGCAGGAGCCGACAGCCGGGCCCCATTCAGTACTTC	CASRSRQPGPIQYF
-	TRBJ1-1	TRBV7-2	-	TGTGCCAGCAGCCAAATGGCGAACACTGAAGCTTTCTTT	CASSQMANTEAFF
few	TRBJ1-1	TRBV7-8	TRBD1	TGTGCCAGCAGCTCCGGGACAGGGCCTTTTAACACTGAAGCTTTCTTT	CASSSGTGPFNTEAFF
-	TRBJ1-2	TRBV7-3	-	TGTGCCAGCAGCCCCAATTCCCAGGGGTTTGGCGATGGCTACACCTTC	CASSPNSQGFGDGYTF
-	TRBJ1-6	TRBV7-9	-	TGTGCCAGCAGCTCTAGCGGGGGTGGTAATTCACCCCTCCACTTT	CASSSSGGGNSPLHF
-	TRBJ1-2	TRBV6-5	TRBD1	TGTGCCAGCAGTTTCCGGACAGGGATTGATGGCTACACCTTC	CASSFRTGIDGYTF
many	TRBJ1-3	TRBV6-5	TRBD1	TGTGCCAGCAGACAGGGGGCTGGAAACACCATATATTTT	CASRQGAGNTIYF
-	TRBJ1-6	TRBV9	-	TGTGCCAGCAGCGTAGATTCAGGGAGGGCACCCCTCCACTTT	CASSVDSGRAPLHF
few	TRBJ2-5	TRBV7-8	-	TGTGCCAGCAGCCGCGGGGGACATACGGAGACCCAGTACTTC	CASSRGGHTETQYF
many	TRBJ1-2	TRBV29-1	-	TGCAGCGTTGAGGAGGACTATGGCTACACCTTC	CSVEEDYGYTF
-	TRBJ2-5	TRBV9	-	TGTGCCAGCAGCGTAGAAGGGGGGTTTATGACCCAGTACTTC	CASSVEGGFMTQYF
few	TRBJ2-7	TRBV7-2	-	TGTGCCAGCAGCTTAGGTGTCAGCCTCTCCTACGAGCAGTACTTC	CASSLGVSLSYEQYF
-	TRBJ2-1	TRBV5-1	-	TGCGCCAGCAGCTTGGAGGTCACTAGCTCCTACAATGAGCAGTTCTTC	CASSLEVTSSYNEQFF
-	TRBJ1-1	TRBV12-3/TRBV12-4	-	TGTGCCAGCAGTTTCTGGCGGGCGTCCACTGAAGCTTTCTTT	CASSFWRASTEAFF
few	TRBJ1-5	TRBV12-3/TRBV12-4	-	TGTGCCAGCAGCACTCTCGATAGTAGCAATCAGCCCCAGCATTTT	CASSTLDSSNQPQHF
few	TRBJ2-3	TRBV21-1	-	TGTGCCAGCAGCAAAGCCAAGCTTCACCCTCGGGCGGCGCAGTATTTT	CASSKAKLHPRAAQYF
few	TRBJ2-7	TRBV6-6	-	TGTGCCAGCGGGGAGGCAGGGGTCGAGCAGTACTTC	CASGEAGVEQYF
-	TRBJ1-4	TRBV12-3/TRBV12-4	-	TGTGCCAGCAGTTTACGCCTGGCCGAAAAACTGTTTTTT	CASSLRLAEKLFF
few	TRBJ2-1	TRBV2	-	TGTGCCAGCAGTGCTCGGCAGGGGGGCGAGCAGTTCTTC	CASSARQGGEQFF
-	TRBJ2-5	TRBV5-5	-	TGTGCCAGCAGCCGAACACTGGACGGGGCGGTTGAGACCCAGTACTTC	CASSRTLDGAVETQYF
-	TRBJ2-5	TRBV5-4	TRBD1	TGTGCCAGCAGCATCGGGACAGAAGAGACCCAGTACTTC	CASSIGTEETQYF
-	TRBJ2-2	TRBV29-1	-	TGCAGCGGCCCCGACCAGAACACCGGGGAGCTGTTTTTT	CSGPDQNTGELFF
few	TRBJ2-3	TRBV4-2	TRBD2	TGTGCCAGCAGCCAATTGACGGGGACTAGCAAAGATACGCAGTATTTT	CASSQLTGTSKDTQYF
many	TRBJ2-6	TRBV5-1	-	TGCGCCAGCAGCTTGGCAGCTTTTATCGGGATCGGGGCCAACGTCCTGACTTTC	CASSLAAFIGIGANVLTF